The 14 T cell receptor beta chains in this list originate from one sample, sequenced in a study of cytomegalovirus exposure and HLA in healthy donors. Sequencing was performed with immunoSEQ multiplex PCR; in TCRdb, only in-frame clones are kept and a portion is missing. The sample includes 100,000 to 150,000 clones, around 90% of them seen just once. The material sequenced was PBMCs. These receptors all stem from a woman between 18 and 29 years old in good health and CMV-seronegative.

The rearrangement links TRBV5-6 to TRBJ2-1; 14 bases match TRBD2. Looked up from germline, CDR1 is SGHDT and CDR2 is YYEEEE. J lost 11 bases, V lost 2 bases, and 3 bases had no gene match. The CDR3 totals 14 residues. Here the CDR3 DNA reads TGTGCCAGCAGCTTAGGACTAGCGGGAGGACAGCAGTTCTTC. Translated, it gives CASSLGLAGGQQFF.

The CDR3 protein is CASSLTLQEQFF. The CDR3, as DNA: TGTGCCAGCAGTCTCACCTTACAAGAGCAGTTCTTC. V is TRBV28 and J is TRBJ2-1; D is ambiguous. The V end lost 5 bases, the J end lost 10 bases, and 12 bases lay between the germline ends. Germline V gene sequence: CDR1 MDHEN, CDR2 SYDVKM. The CDR3 length is 12 residues.

This chain links TRBV18 with TRBJ1-3, with 7 bases fitting TRBD1. CDR1 is KGHSH, CDR2 LQKENI, per germline. CDR3 length: 15 amino acids. The ends lost 5 bases at V and 0 bases at J; junction bases unmatched: 4. CDR3 region: CASSTGVRSGNTIYF. The CDR3 DNA sequence: TGTGCCAGCTCAACAGGGGTTCGCTCTGGAAACACCATATATTTT.

This sequence joins TRBV19 and TRBJ1-1; possibly TRBD1 for D (5 bases). Germline V gives CDR1 LNHDA, CDR2 SQIVND (reference sequence). The CDR3 sequence is 15 residues long. With 5 bases removed from V and 1 base from J, the gap between germline ends came to 14 bases. The chain's CDR3 is CASSQGAGWNTEAFF. Here the CDR3 DNA reads TGTGCCAGTAGTCAGGGCGCGGGGTGGAACACTGAAGCTTTCTTT.

The J gene is TRBJ1-1, the V gene TRBV29-1, with no clear D. Germline V gene data show CDR1 as SQVTM and CDR2 as ANQGSEA. The V end was cut by 5 bases, the J end by 2 bases, with 3 bases between. The CDR3 extends over 10 amino acids. For the CDR3, the DNA is TGCAGCGTTATAAACACTGAAGCTTTCTTT. Translating it yields CSVINTEAFF.

The genes are TRBV28 and TRBJ2-1, with TRBD1 identical over 8 bases. CDR1 and CDR2 from the germline V gene are MDHEN and SYDVKM. J gave up 14 bases and V 5 bases, and 8 bases lay outside the gene matches. This CDR3 has 12 residues. The CDR3 coding sequence is TGTGCCAGCAGTCCTCGGACAGGGTGGGAGTTCTTC. It encodes CASSPRTGWEFF.

The rearrangement links TRBV2 to TRBJ2-7; 7 bases align to TRBD2. The CDR3 covers 14 residues. Germline V CDR1 and CDR2: SNHLY, FYNNEI. J lost 4 bases, V lost 2 bases, and 5 bases had no gene match. The DNA for the CDR3 is TGTGCCAGCAGTGAATATCGAGCGGGGTACGAGCAGTACTTC. Protein: CASSEYRAGYEQYF.

The V gene is TRBV6-1, the J gene TRBJ2-7, with TRBD1 matching 8 bases. The CDR3 consists of 14 residues. With V trimmed by 6 bases and J by 3 bases, 7 bases remained unmatched. Looked up from germline, CDR1 is MNHNS and CDR2 is SASEGT. The CDR3 spells CASRNRDRLYEQYF. In nucleotides, the CDR3 is TGTGCCAGCAGGAACCGGGACAGGCTCTACGAGCAGTACTTC.

V is TRBV5-5 and J is TRBJ1-4; D gene unclear. The CDR3 is 12 residues long. With 4 bases removed from V and 7 bases from J, the gap between germline ends came to 8 bases. Germline values: CDR1 SGHKS, CDR2 YYEKEE (reference sequence). The CDR3 spells CASSPSGEKLFF. Here the CDR3 DNA reads TGTGCCAGCAGCCCCAGCGGTGAAAAACTGTTTTTT.

The chain carries TRBV7-9 and TRBJ2-7; D unclear. Germline V CDR1 and CDR2: SEHNR, FQNEAQ (reference sequence). The CDR3 totals 13 residues. The V end was cut by 5 bases, the J end by 2 bases, with 10 bases between. For the CDR3, the DNA is TGTGCCAGCAGCCGAAAAGAGCCCTACGAGCAGTACTTC. Its translation: CASSRKEPYEQYF.

The chain employs TRBV29-1 and TRBJ2-5, with 8 bases fitting TRBD1. CDR3 size: 15 residues. Looked up from germline, CDR1 is SQVTM and CDR2 is ANQGSEA. Germline trimming cut 7 bases from V and 2 bases from J; bases unmatched to any gene: 12. CDR3 bases: TGCAGCGCCATCCGGGCCGGGACAGGACAAGAGACCCAGTACTTC. Translating gives CSAIRAGTGQETQYF.

Notes on this clone: Relative to the germline gene, one junction end is altered; a read error may explain this. The V call is TRBV7-7, the J call TRBJ2-7, with TRBD2 identical over 7 bases. The V gene's germline CDR1 is SSHAT and CDR2 FNYEAQ (reference sequence). The length of the CDR3 is 19 residues. The CDR3 region has the DNA TGTGCTAGCAGCTTAGTATTGAGCGGGGAAGGACTTGGATCCTACGAGCAGTACTTC. Its translation is CASSLVLSGEGLGSYEQYF. The complete variable domain, with remaining parts taken from reference TRBV7-7 and TRBJ2-7, reads GAGVSQSPRYKVTKRGQDVTLRCDPISSHATLYWYQQALGQGPEFLTYFNYEAQPDKSGLPSDRFSAERPEGSISTLTIQRTEQRDSAMYRCASSLVLSGEGLGSYEQYFGPGTRLTVT.

The gene calls are TRBV19 and TRBJ1-5; TRBD1 agrees at 10 bases. The germline V gene encodes CDR1 LNHDA and CDR2 SQIVND (reference sequence). J was trimmed by 7 bases and V by 11 bases; bases with no gene match: 5. This CDR3 has 12 residues. This CDR3 is CAGGQGMQPQHF. The CDR3 nucleotides are TGTGCCGGGGGACAGGGGATGCAGCCCCAGCATTTT.

The rearrangement links TRBV7-9 to TRBJ2-3; maybe TRBD1 (6 bases). The germline gives CDR1 SEHNR, CDR2 FQNEAQ (reference sequence). CDR3 length: 12 amino acids. The ends were cut back, 5 bases at V and 5 bases at J, with 8 bases in the middle. DNA of the CDR3: TGTGCCAGCAGCATGACAGGAGATACGCAGTATTTT. Its translation is CASSMTGDTQYF.